The 19 T cell receptor beta chains in this list originate from one sample, sequenced in a study of shared clonotypes between healthy human individuals. Some clones are missing from TCRdb's copy, which holds only in-frame ones; the method was immunoSEQ multiplex PCR. The sample records about 2.4 million clones, approximately 93% being singletons. The sequenced sample was naive CD4+ T cells from PBMCs. The subset here: CD45RA+ positively selected. All receptors come from a man aged 18 to 30 in good health. Some clones in this sample may be carry-over from other donors' samples.

The rearrangement joins TRBV6-4 to TRBJ2-1; TRBD2 matches 10 bases. Germline CDR1 is MRHNA and CDR2 is SNTAGT. The junction had 8 bases not matched to a gene; V was cut back by 3 bases and J by 9 bases. The CDR3 is 15 amino acids. CDR3 coding DNA: TGTGCCAGCAGTGATCAATCGAGCGGGAGGGCTGAGCAGTTCTTC. It translates to CASSDQSSGRAEQFF.

The chain is built from TRBV7-9 and TRBJ2-1; weak D call: TRBD2 (5 bases). Germline V gene data show CDR1 as SEHNR and CDR2 as FQNEAQ (reference sequence). The CDR3 loop spans 14 amino acids. V was shortened by 5 bases and J by 10 bases, with 18 bases between the two germline ends. The CDR3 protein is CASSAGRGSDEQFF. The CDR3, as DNA: TGTGCCAGCAGCGCGGGCCGAGGCTCAGACGAGCAGTTCTTC.

The chain joins TRBV10-1 to TRBJ2-7, with 8 bases matching TRBD2. The CDR3 is made up of 15 amino acids. The germline V gene encodes CDR1 WNHNN and CDR2 SYGVQD (reference sequence). V shed 8 bases, J shed 4 bases, and the junction held 13 bases outside the gene matches. CDR3 residues: CASPRGSGSYYEQYF. CDR3 coding DNA: TGCGCCAGCCCTAGAGGGAGCGGGAGCTATTACGAGCAGTACTTC.

The chain's CDR3 is CATRGDGYTF. The CDR3 DNA follows: TGTGCCACCAGGGGGGATGGCTACACCTTC. The chain couples TRBV2 to TRBJ1-2; the match to TRBD1 covers 7 bases. CDR1 and CDR2 (germline): SNHLY, FYNNEI. V gave up 10 bases and J gave up 6 bases; unmatched junction bases: 2. This CDR3 is built from 10 residues.

The chain recombines TRBV2 with TRBJ2-3; unclear D gene. The CDR3 is 13 residues long. Trimming pared 4 bases from V and 6 bases from J, leaving 11 bases between. CDR1 is SNHLY, CDR2 FYNNEI, per germline. The CDR3 reads CASSGEGIDTQYF. The CDR3 DNA sequence: TGTGCCAGCAGTGGCGAAGGTATCGATACGCAGTATTTT.

This rearrangement joins TRBV29-1 to TRBJ2-5, with D tentatively TRBD1 (6 bases). Trimming left V 3 bases short and J 1 base short, with 18 bases between. The germline CDR1 and CDR2 sequences are SQVTM and ANQGSEA. This CDR3 contains 16 residues. CDR3 residues: CSVDPLGGGAQETQYF. CDR3 in DNA: TGCAGCGTTGACCCCTTAGGGGGTGGGGCCCAAGAGACCCAGTACTTC. The full variable domain, rest sourced from reference TRBV29-1 and TRBJ2-5, is SAVISQKPSRDICQRGTSLTIQCQVDSQVTMMFWYRQQPGQSLTLIATANQGSEATYESGFVIDKFPISRPNLTFSTLTVSNMSPEDSSIYLCSVDPLGGGAQETQYFGPGTRLLVL.

This clone has more than one count but fewer than ten. The chain couples TRBV6-5 to TRBJ1-1; TRBD1 might be the D (5 bases). Germline-derived CDR1 and CDR2 are MNHEY and SVGAGI. The V and J ends lost 6 bases and 7 bases respectively, with 15 bases between them. The CDR3 spans 13 residues. The CDR3 nucleotides are TGTGCCAGCAGAACCGGGACGCGTGGTGAAGCTTTCTTT. This codes for CASRTGTRGEAFF.

V is TRBV5-4 and J is TRBJ2-2; 7 bases map to TRBD1. The trim removed 5 bases at V and 4 bases at J, leaving 5 bases unmatched. This CDR3 is built from 14 residues. Germline V CDR1 and CDR2: SGHNT, YYREEE (reference sequence). CDR3 amino acids: CASSGDSRTGELFF. CDR3 in DNA: TGTGCCAGCAGTGGGGACAGCCGCACCGGGGAGCTGTTTTTT. The complete variable domain, with remaining parts taken from reference TRBV5-4 and TRBJ2-2, reads ETGVTQSPTHLIKTRGQQVTLRCSSQSGHNTVSWYQQALGQGPQFIFQYYREEENGRGNFPPRFSGLQFPNYSSELNVNALELDDSALYLCASSGDSRTGELFFGEGSRLTVL.

Worth noting for this clone: This sample also contains other DNA sequences that code for the same CDR3. The V gene is TRBV28, the J gene TRBJ2-1; D ambiguous. Trimming pared 11 bases from V and 2 bases from J, leaving 10 bases between. The CDR3 has 12 amino acids. Germline V gene lookup returns CDR1 MDHEN and CDR2 SYDVKM. This chain's CDR3 is CASGGAYNEQFF. CDR3 bases: TGTGCCTCCGGTGGTGCCTACAATGAGCAGTTCTTC.

The chain carries TRBV12-5 and TRBJ2-7; TRBD1 is a possible D gene (6 bases). The CDR3 sequence is 13 residues long. The V end lost 9 bases, the J end lost 2 bases, and 14 bases lay between the germline ends. CDR1 is LGHNT and CDR2 is FRNRAP in the germline V gene. The CDR3 DNA reads TGTGCTAGGATCCCAGGGGAACCCTACGAGCAGTACTTC. This encodes CARIPGEPYEQYF.

The gene calls are TRBV5-1 and TRBJ2-1; 8 bases map to TRBD2. Trimming cost V 5 bases and J 8 bases; bases outside gene matches: 6. The CDR3 is made up of 13 amino acids. Germline-derived CDR1 and CDR2 are SGHRS and YFSETQ. In DNA form, the CDR3 reads TGCGCCAGCAGTCGGGGGGGTGCCGATGAGCAGTTCTTC. This gives the protein CASSRGGADEQFF. The whole variable domain, filled in from reference TRBV5-1 and TRBJ2-1, reads KAGVTQTPRYLIKTRGQQVTLSCSPISGHRSVSWYQQTPGQGLQFLFEYFSETQRNKGNFPGRFSGRQFSNSRSEMNVSTLELGDSALYLCASSRGGADEQFFGPGTRLTVL.

The chain employs TRBV6-6 and TRBJ1-2, with D maybe TRBD1 (6 bases). CDR3 length: 15 residues. The germline V gene has CDR1 MNHNY and CDR2 SVGAGI (reference sequence). With 6 bases removed from V and 0 bases from J, the gap between germline ends came to 14 bases. In DNA form, the CDR3 reads TGTGCCAGCAGGCACCGGGACAAGACTAACTATGGCTACACCTTC. Translation: CASRHRDKTNYGYTF.

The J gene is TRBJ2-7, the V gene TRBV27; TRBD1 aligns across 8 bases. V lost 4 bases, J lost 7 bases, and 9 bases stayed unmatched. CDR1 is MNHEY and CDR2 is SMNVEV in the germline V gene (reference sequence). This CDR3 contains 14 residues. The chain's CDR3 is CASSWYGQGGEQYF. The CDR3 DNA follows: TGTGCCAGCAGTTGGTACGGACAGGGCGGGGAGCAGTACTTC.

V gene TRBV30 combines with J gene TRBJ1-3; no reliable D call. CDR3 length: 15 amino acids. V gave up 2 bases and J gave up 0 bases, with 11 bases separating them. Germline CDR1 GTSNPN, CDR2 SVGIG (reference sequence). The DNA for the CDR3 is TGTGCCTGGAGTATTCTACCTGGCTCTGGAAACACCATATATTTT. Its protein product is CAWSILPGSGNTIYF.

A remark on this clone: Other nucleotide sequences in the sample specify the same CDR3. V usage is TRBV18 and J usage is TRBJ2-7; D may be TRBD1 or TRBD2 (6 bases each). The CDR3 is 12 residues long. Per germline, CDR1 KGHSH and CDR2 LQKENI. Deletions cut 3 bases from V and 6 bases from J, with 9 bases between. The CDR3 loop is CASSPRGPEQYF. The CDR3 DNA reads TGTGCCAGCTCACCCCGGGGGCCCGAGCAGTACTTC.

V usage is TRBV5-1 and J usage is TRBJ2-1, with TRBD2 as a possible D gene (5 bases). The CDR3 consists of 15 residues. Germline assignment: CDR1 SGHRS and CDR2 YFSETQ. V dropped 1 base and J dropped 5 bases, with 13 bases sitting between them. The CDR3 region is CASSLTSGKNNEQFF. Here the CDR3 DNA reads TGCGCCAGCAGCTTGACTAGTGGGAAAAACAATGAGCAGTTCTTC.

The chain carries TRBV28 and TRBJ2-3; D is ambiguous. This CDR3 spans 13 amino acids. In germline, CDR1 is MDHEN, CDR2 SYDVKM. The V end was cut by 5 bases, the J end by 1 base, with 7 bases between. This chain's CDR3 is CASSILRTDTQYF. In DNA form, the CDR3 reads TGTGCCAGCAGTATCCTCCGCACAGATACGCAGTATTTT.

This clone occurred once. The genes are TRBV5-1 and TRBJ2-2; TRBD2 matches at 10 bases. Germline V gene sequence: CDR1 SGHRS, CDR2 YFSETQ. V was clipped by 3 bases and J by 7 bases; unmatched bases: 6. CDR3 size: 15 residues. The CDR3 here is CASSSLAGANGELFF. Here the CDR3 DNA reads TGCGCCAGCAGCTCTCTAGCGGGAGCGAACGGGGAGCTGTTTTTT.

The J gene is TRBJ2-7, the V gene TRBV18, with 9 bases aligning to TRBD2. V lost 6 bases, J lost 2 bases, and 11 bases stayed unmatched. The CDR3 sequence is 16 residues long. Per the germline V gene, CDR1 is KGHSH and CDR2 is LQKENI. The DNA for the CDR3 is TGTGCCAGCTCTCTTCTACTAGCGGGTTTCACCTACGAGCAGTACTTC. It yields the protein CASSLLLAGFTYEQYF.